A single sample is the source of the 15 T cell receptor beta chains below, sequenced in a study of cytomegalovirus exposure and HLA in healthy donors. Primers: 60 Vbeta forward and 13 Jbeta reverse. Libraries were prepared by immunoSEQ multiplex PCR; TCRdb keeps only in-frame clonotypes and omits some of them. The table shows around 78,000 clones, with around 81% occurring only once. The specimen sequenced was PBMCs. Every receptor here comes from a male donor in good health and CMV-seronegative.

This chain links TRBV7-6 with TRBJ1-2; D gene ambiguous. Trimming shortened V by 4 bases and J by 8 bases, and 14 bases separated the two germline ends. This CDR3 is built from 13 residues. Germline-derived CDR1 and CDR2 are SGHVS and FNYEAQ. The CDR3 DNA is TGTGCCAGCAGCTCAGGAGAGGCGGGAGGCTACACCTTC. The encoded protein is CASSSGEAGGYTF.

J is TRBJ2-7 and V is TRBV5-1; 14 bases map to TRBD2. The germline V gene has CDR1 SGHRS and CDR2 YFSETQ. This CDR3 is 19 amino acids long. The J segment lost 0 bases and the V segment lost 4 bases, leaving 12 bases of the junction unmatched. This CDR3 is CASSKGLAGGLSGSYEQYF. The CDR3 nucleotides read TGCGCCAGCAGCAAAGGACTAGCGGGGGGTTTGAGTGGCTCCTACGAGCAGTACTTC.

Note on this clone: Within the sample, other DNA sequences also encode this same CDR3. The CDR3 DNA is TGTGCCAGCAGTACAATCGGTGGGGCTTTGAACGAGCAGTACTTC. The encoded protein is CASSTIGGALNEQYF. The genes are TRBV6-1 and TRBJ2-7, with D maybe TRBD1 (5 bases). The CDR3 sequence is 15 residues long. Deletions cut 5 bases from V and 5 bases from J, with 19 bases between. The germline V gene encodes CDR1 MNHNS and CDR2 SASEGT.

V and J are TRBV7-9 and TRBJ2-3, with D uncertain. Germline CDR1 SEHNR, CDR2 FQNEAQ (reference sequence). The CDR3 is made up of 12 amino acids. The germline V and J ends were trimmed by 3 bases and 6 bases, with 7 bases remaining between them. The DNA of the CDR3 is TGTGCCAGCAGCTTTGTTACTGATACGCAGTATTTT. It codes for CASSFVTDTQYF.

In its sample, this clone was seen a few times. The chain recombines TRBV9 with TRBJ2-1; 8 positions agree with TRBD2. CDR1 and CDR2 from the germline V gene are SGDLS and YYNGEE. V lost 2 bases, J lost 2 bases, and 3 bases stayed unmatched. This CDR3 is built from 15 residues. The CDR3 protein is CASSVGTRTYNEQFF. The CDR3 DNA reads TGTGCCAGCAGCGTGGGGACTAGAACCTACAATGAGCAGTTCTTC.

This clone has a handful of counts. The chain employs TRBV30 and TRBJ2-1, with 10 bases that match TRBD2. The V gene end was trimmed by 0 bases and the J gene end by 9 bases; junction bases not matched to a gene: 2. The CDR3 sequence is 13 residues long. Germline V gene lookup returns CDR1 GTSNPN and CDR2 SVGIG (reference sequence). The CDR3 DNA sequence: TGTGCCTGGAGTGTTCTAGCGGGAGTTGAGCAGTTCTTC. Its translation: CAWSVLAGVEQFF.

The chain joins TRBV27 to TRBJ2-7, with D perhaps TRBD1 (6 bases). Deletions cut 5 bases from V and 2 bases from J, with 19 bases between. Germline CDR1 reads MNHEY; CDR2 reads SMNVEV (reference sequence). The CDR3 is 16 residues long. The CDR3 nucleotides read TGTGCCAGCAGTCACTTTTACACAGGGACCACCTACGAGCAGTACTTC. The encoded protein is CASSHFYTGTTYEQYF.

The rearrangement links TRBV19 to TRBJ1-2; 8 bases map to TRBD1. V was clipped by 6 bases and J by 0 bases; unmatched bases: 15. CDR1 is LNHDA, CDR2 SQIVND, per germline (reference sequence). This CDR3 is built from 18 residues. The CDR3 nucleotides read TGTGCCAGTAGGTTGGGACAGGCCAACTTCTATACTAACTATGGCTACACCTTC. The encoded protein is CASRLGQANFYTNYGYTF.

V and J are TRBV9 and TRBJ2-3, with a possible D match to TRBD1 (5 bases). CDR1 SGDLS and CDR2 YYNGEE come from the germline V gene. This CDR3 comprises 16 residues. The V end lost 0 bases, the J end lost 0 bases, and 11 bases lay between the germline ends. The CDR3 DNA is TGTGCCAGCAGCGTAGGCTGGGGCCGTAGCACAGATACGCAGTATTTT. Protein sequence: CASSVGWGRSTDTQYF.

V usage is TRBV19 and J usage is TRBJ2-1; 7 bases are a match to TRBD2. The CDR3 totals 15 residues. In germline, CDR1 is LNHDA, CDR2 SQIVND (reference sequence). V lost 3 bases, J lost 2 bases, and 4 bases stayed unmatched. The chain's CDR3 is CASSIDRGAYNEQFF. CDR3 coding DNA: TGTGCCAGTAGTATTGATCGGGGGGCCTACAATGAGCAGTTCTTC.

The chain combines TRBV6-5 with TRBJ1-5; 7 nucleotides match TRBD1. The CDR3 sequence is 14 residues long. With 5 bases clipped from V and 4 bases from J, the junction kept 5 bases outside the gene matches. CDR1 MNHEY and CDR2 SVGAGI come from the germline V gene. CDR3 sequence: CASSGTGDNQPQHF. The CDR3 nucleotides read TGTGCCAGCAGTGGCACAGGGGATAATCAGCCCCAGCATTTT.

The V gene is TRBV5-1, the J gene TRBJ2-1; 10 nucleotides match TRBD2. This CDR3 has 15 amino acids. CDR1 is SGHRS, CDR2 YFSETQ, per germline. V lost 1 base and J lost 6; bases outside the gene matches: 4. The CDR3 sequence is CASSLSGGAGNEQFF. In nucleotides, the CDR3 is TGCGCCAGCAGCTTGAGCGGGGGGGCGGGCAATGAGCAGTTCTTC.

This clone showed up just a few times. The J gene is TRBJ2-5, the V gene TRBV6-1, with 9 bases that match TRBD2. CDR1 MNHNS and CDR2 SASEGT come from the germline V gene. This CDR3 is built from 15 residues. Losses at the gene ends were 6 bases for V and 1 base for J; bases not matched to a gene: 6. The CDR3 region is CASRLLAGVQETQYF. The DNA of the CDR3 is TGTGCCAGCAGGTTATTAGCGGGAGTCCAAGAGACCCAGTACTTC.

This CDR3 reads CASKRGGIYEQYF. CDR3 sequence (DNA): TGTGCCAGCAAACGGGGGGGTATCTACGAGCAGTACTTC. The genes are TRBV28 and TRBJ2-7; 8 bases map to TRBD2. The ends lost 7 bases at V and 3 bases at J; junction bases unmatched: 5. This CDR3 has 13 amino acids. Germline V lookup: CDR1 MDHEN, CDR2 SYDVKM.

The chain couples TRBV4-3 to TRBJ2-2, with a tentative D call TRBD1 (5 bases). Germline CDR1 is LGHNA and CDR2 is YSLEER. V lost 4 bases and J lost 2, with 11 bases in between. The CDR3 is 15 amino acids. CDR3 residues: CASSPGSDNTGELFF. The CDR3 DNA reads as TGCGCCAGCAGCCCAGGGTCGGATAACACCGGGGAGCTGTTTTTT.